The 31 T cell receptor beta chains listed next were all sequenced from one sample in a study of radiation and T cells in renal cell carcinoma. Libraries were prepared by immunoSEQ multiplex PCR; TCRdb keeps only in-frame clonotypes and omits some of them. Altogether around 100,000 clones are present, 65% to 90% being singletons, with the ten largest covering less than 7.5%. Sample time point: blood 4 weeks post-SBRT, at nephrectomy. The sample's treatment: 15 Gy SBRT to primary tumor, nephrectomy 4 weeks later. Here the sequenced sample was blood, taken from a patient whose treatment included radiotherapy and nephrectomy. The receptors originated from a man aged 60-69 years with renal cell carcinoma.

The CDR3 DNA sequence: TGCGCCAGCAGCTTGATGTTTGATACGCAGTATTTT. This gives the protein CASSLMFDTQYF. The V call is TRBV5-1, the J call TRBJ2-3; no firm D call. The CDR3 is made up of 12 amino acids. Trimming pared 1 base from V and 6 bases from J, leaving 6 bases between. Per the germline V gene, CDR1 is SGHRS and CDR2 is YFSETQ.

V gene TRBV27 combines with J gene TRBJ1-3; D might be TRBD1 (5 bases). This CDR3 contains 16 residues. Per the germline V gene, CDR1 is MNHEY and CDR2 is SMNVEV (reference sequence). V was shortened by 4 bases and J by 0 bases, with 13 bases between the two germline ends. CDR3 nucleotides: TGTGCCAGCAGTTATCCGGGACTGATCTCTGGAAACACCATATATTTT. Its protein product is CASSYPGLISGNTIYF.

The gene calls are TRBV27 and TRBJ2-4, with D possibly matching TRBD2 (5 bases). This CDR3 is built from 15 residues. Trimming took off 5 bases at V and 0 bases at J, with 11 bases between the two ends. The germline V gene encodes CDR1 MNHEY and CDR2 SMNVEV (reference sequence). DNA for the CDR3: TGTGCCAGCAGTCCTACGACTACAGCCAAAAACATTCAGTACTTC. Protein sequence: CASSPTTTAKNIQYF.

The chain has TRBV7-9 and TRBJ2-7; no definite D call. Germline loops: CDR1 SEHNR, CDR2 FQNEAQ (reference sequence). Trimming took 1 base from V and 3 from J, leaving 13 bases between them. The CDR3 has 15 residues. The CDR3 protein is CASSLGDQPFYEQYF. The CDR3, as DNA: TGTGCCAGCAGCTTAGGAGACCAACCATTCTACGAGCAGTACTTC.

The chain links TRBV18 to TRBJ2-7, with 7 bases lining up with TRBD2. The CDR3 extends over 17 amino acids. The ends lost 3 bases at V and 3 bases at J; junction bases unmatched: 14. Germline-derived CDR1 and CDR2 are KGHSH and LQKENI. CDR3 protein: CASSPWYAGRGIYEQYF. CDR3 nucleotides: TGTGCCAGCTCACCCTGGTATGCGGGGAGGGGTATCTACGAGCAGTACTTC. The full variable domain, with the rest looked up from reference TRBV18 and TRBJ2-7, is NAGVMQNPRHLVRRRGQEARLRCSPMKGHSHVYWYRQLPEEGLKFMVYLQKENIIDESGMPKERFSAEFPKEGPSILRIQQVVRGDSAAYFCASSPWYAGRGIYEQYFGPGTRLTVT.

The chain links TRBV30 to TRBJ2-6, with a tentative D call TRBD1 (5 bases). The germline V gene has CDR1 GTSNPN and CDR2 SVGIG (reference sequence). V was pared by 7 bases and J by 0 bases, with 10 bases between. The length of the CDR3 is 14 residues. The CDR3 DNA is TGTGCCTACATCCAGGGCTCTGGGGCCAACGTCCTGACTTTC. Amino acids: CAYIQGSGANVLTF.

The chain recombines TRBV10-3 with TRBJ2-1, with TRBD1 matching over 7 bases. CDR1 and CDR2 (germline): ENHRY, SYGVKD. The V gene end was trimmed by 5 bases and the J gene end by 0 bases; junction bases not matched to a gene: 7. The CDR3 extends over 16 amino acids. This CDR3 is CAISPTDRASYNEQFF. In DNA form, the CDR3 reads TGTGCCATCAGTCCCACAGACAGGGCCTCCTACAATGAGCAGTTCTTC.

This clone was detected only a few times. This chain connects TRBV29-1 to TRBJ1-1; no clear D. Germline CDR1 is SQVTM and CDR2 is ANQGSEA. The ends were cut back, 8 bases at V and 7 bases at J, with 14 bases in the middle. The CDR3 contains 11 residues. CDR3 coding DNA: TGCAGCTATAAGGTTCAGATTGAAGCTTTCTTT. It codes for CSYKVQIEAFF.

This chain connects TRBV15 to TRBJ1-2, with D unresolved. This CDR3 comprises 12 residues. V was trimmed by 1 base and J by 4 bases, leaving 4 bases between them. CDR1 and CDR2 from the germline V gene are LNHNV and YYDKDF (reference sequence). The CDR3 DNA reads TGTGCCACCAGCAGAGGGACCTATGGCTACACCTTC. Amino acid sequence: CATSRGTYGYTF. The full variable domain, its missing parts supplied by reference TRBV15 and TRBJ1-2, is DAMVIQNPRYQVTQFGKPVTLSCSQTLNHNVMYWYQQKSSQAPKLLFHYYDKDFNNEADTPDNFQSRRPNTSFCFLDIRSPGLGDTAMYLCATSRGTYGYTFGSGTRLTVV.

Only a few counts were recorded for this clone. The J gene is TRBJ2-2, the V gene TRBV5-4; 7 bases are shared with TRBD1. Germline CDR1 is SGHNT and CDR2 is YYREEE (reference sequence). V lost 9 bases and J lost 7; bases outside the gene matches: 3. This CDR3 contains 11 residues. CDR3 nucleotides: TGTGCCACCCGGGACAGCGGGGAGCTGTTTTTT. Translating gives CATRDSGELFF.

The chain uses TRBV14 and TRBJ2-7; the match to TRBD2 covers 14 bases. CDR3 length equals 16 residues. CDR1 SGHDN and CDR2 FVKESK come from the germline V gene. V was pared by 3 bases and J by 7 bases, with 8 bases of the junction left unmatched. CDR3 DNA sequence: TGTGCCAGCAGCCATGATGGGACTAGCGGGAGAGTGGAGCAGTACTTC. Amino acid sequence: CASSHDGTSGRVEQYF.

The chain recombines TRBV29-1 with TRBJ2-7; tentatively, D is TRBD2 (6 bases). The CDR3 contains 12 residues. Germline-derived CDR1 and CDR2 are SQVTM and ANQGSEA. This CDR3 is CSGGSTPYEQYF. For the CDR3, the DNA is TGCAGTGGGGGGAGTACCCCCTACGAGCAGTACTTC.

CDR3 amino acids: CASSLVVLADEQFF. The CDR3 coding sequence is TGTGCCAGCAGCTTAGTAGTGCTAGCAGATGAGCAGTTCTTC. This rearrangement joins TRBV7-2 to TRBJ2-1; D perhaps matches TRBD2 (5 bases). The V end lost 1 base, the J end lost 8 bases, and 12 bases lay between the germline ends. CDR3 size: 14 residues. Germline CDR1 SGHTA, CDR2 FQGNSA.

This clone was seen a handful of times. The CDR3 spells CASSPDLRGRVSGPNTEAFF. The CDR3 DNA follows: TGTGCCAGCAGCCCAGACCTCAGGGGGCGGGTGTCTGGGCCGAACACTGAAGCTTTCTTT. The V and J genes are TRBV28 and TRBJ1-1; 8 positions match TRBD1. The CDR3 is 20 amino acids. V lost 6 bases to trimming and J lost 1 base; unmatched junction nucleotides: 22. Germline CDR1 and CDR2: MDHEN and SYDVKM.

This rearrangement joins TRBV19 to TRBJ2-1; D not certain. Trimming left V 5 bases short and J 3 bases short, with 14 bases between. Germline V CDR1 and CDR2: LNHDA, SQIVND (reference sequence). The CDR3 is 15 amino acids. The CDR3 loop reads CASSSPRTGYNEQFF. The CDR3 nucleotides are TGTGCCAGTAGTTCCCCGCGGACGGGCTACAATGAGCAGTTCTTC. The entire variable domain, with the rest obtained from reference TRBV19 and TRBJ2-1, is as follows: DGGITQSPKYLFRKEGQNVTLSCEQNLNHDAMYWYRQDPGQGLRLIYYSQIVNDFQKGDIAEGYSVSREKKESFPLTVTSAQKNPTAFYLCASSSPRTGYNEQFFGPGTRLTVL.

This chain links TRBV10-3 with TRBJ2-5, with TRBD2 as a possible D gene (5 bases). Germline CDR1 is ENHRY and CDR2 is SYGVKD. This CDR3 is built from 15 residues. Trimming pared 0 bases from V and 4 bases from J, leaving 12 bases between. CDR3 sequence reads: CAISESRAGPETQYF. The CDR3 nucleotides are TGTGCCATCAGTGAGTCGAGGGCAGGACCAGAGACCCAGTACTTC.

CDR3 in amino acids: CASSQTRTSETQYF. The CDR3 DNA is TGCGCCAGCAGCCAAACGAGGACGTCGGAGACCCAGTACTTC. This chain joins TRBV4-1 and TRBJ2-5, with unresolved D. Germline CDR1 and CDR2: MGHRA and YSYEKL. V was clipped by 2 bases and J by 5 bases, with 12 bases between them. The length of the CDR3 is 14 residues.

This chain connects TRBV14 to TRBJ2-1; 7 bases agree with TRBD2. The junction had 7 bases not matched to a gene; V was cut back by 0 bases and J by 5 bases. The CDR3 runs 16 residues. Germline CDR1 reads SGHDN; CDR2 reads FVKESK. CDR3 DNA: TGTGCCAGCAGCCAAGATACCAAGCGGGATGACAATGAGCAGTTCTTC. It yields the protein CASSQDTKRDDNEQFF.

The V gene is TRBV5-1, the J gene TRBJ2-7; 10 bases are shared with TRBD1. Germline V gene lookup returns CDR1 SGHRS and CDR2 YFSETQ. Trimming took 0 bases from V and 2 from J; bases not matched to a gene: 2. There are 15 residues in the CDR3. In DNA, the CDR3 is TGCGCCAGCAGCTTGGCCGGGACAGGGGCCTACGAGCAGTACTTC. Translation: CASSLAGTGAYEQYF.

This sequence joins TRBV19 and TRBJ2-7, with 7 nucleotides matching TRBD1. CDR1 is LNHDA, CDR2 SQIVND, per germline (reference sequence). The CDR3 contains 13 residues. Trimming removed 3 bases from V and 4 bases from J; junction bases left unmatched: 3. Here the CDR3 DNA reads TGTGCCAGTAGTATGGGCAGGGGGTACGAGCAGTACTTC. This codes for CASSMGRGYEQYF.

The rearrangement uses TRBV21-1 and TRBJ2-7; TRBD1 is taken as the D call from the table, unchecked against the DNA. TRBV21-1 is recorded as a pseudogene. The CDR3 covers 14 residues. CDR3 in amino acids: CAFSRETDTYEQYF. The CDR3 nucleotides are TGTGCCTTTAGTAGAGAGACGGACACCTACGAGCAGTACTTC.

The V call is TRBV2, the J call TRBJ2-7; D may be TRBD2 (5 bases). Germline V lookup: CDR1 SNHLY, CDR2 FYNNEI. The CDR3 spans 11 residues. The V and J ends lost 1 base and 7 bases respectively, with 5 bases between them. In nucleotides, the CDR3 is TGTGCCAGCAGTGAAGGAGGGGAGCAGTACTTC. This translates into CASSEGGEQYF.

The chain recombines TRBV11-3 with TRBJ2-5, with 7 bases lining up with TRBD2. CDR1 and CDR2 (germline): SGHNT, YENEEA. This CDR3 spans 14 amino acids. Germline trimming cut 4 bases from V and 6 bases from J; bases unmatched to any gene: 8. CDR3 loop: CASSSSGEGKTQYF. The CDR3 nucleotides are TGTGCCAGCAGCTCCTCGGGGGAGGGAAAGACCCAGTACTTC.

The J gene is TRBJ2-7, the V gene TRBV7-9, with no clear D. Germline CDR1 SEHNR, CDR2 FQNEAQ (reference sequence). The V gene lost 0 bases and the J gene lost 7 bases, with 7 bases spanning the gap. The CDR3 covers 12 residues. The CDR3: CASSLALGEQYF. CDR3 nucleotide sequence: TGTGCCAGCAGCTTAGCCCTGGGTGAGCAGTACTTC.

V is TRBV5-1 and J is TRBJ2-7; TRBD2 aligns across 11 bases. The CDR3 runs to 14 residues. Germline assignment: CDR1 SGHRS and CDR2 YFSETQ. V shed 0 bases, J shed 6 bases, and the junction held 2 bases outside the gene matches. The DNA for the CDR3 is TGCGCCAGCAGCTTGGATCTAGCGGGAGGCGAGCAGTACTTC. It codes for CASSLDLAGGEQYF.

The gene calls are TRBV18 and TRBJ2-7; D remains ambiguous. Per the germline V gene, CDR1 is KGHSH and CDR2 is LQKENI. The V gene lost 3 bases and the J gene lost 1 base, with 7 bases spanning the gap. The CDR3 sequence is 13 residues long. Here the CDR3 reads CASSPRRSYEQYF. CDR3 nucleotide sequence: TGTGCCAGCTCACCTAGACGGTCCTACGAGCAGTACTTC.

Points on this clone: This specimen includes other DNA sequences encoding the same CDR3. The chain uses TRBV18 and TRBJ2-7; unclear D gene. Per germline, CDR1 KGHSH and CDR2 LQKENI. This CDR3 contains 12 residues. With 3 bases removed from V and 0 bases from J, the gap between germline ends came to 3 bases. The CDR3, as DNA: TGTGCCAGCTCACCGGGCTCCTACGAGCAGTACTTC. It encodes CASSPGSYEQYF. Based on the CDR3 plus reference TRBV18 and TRBJ2-7, the full variable domain is NAGVMQNPRHLVRRRGQEARLRCSPMKGHSHVYWYRQLPEEGLKFMVYLQKENIIDESGMPKERFSAEFPKEGPSILRIQQVVRGDSAAYFCASSPGSYEQYFGPGTRLTVT.

The chain joins TRBV7-2 to TRBJ2-7; D gene uncertain. Germline assignment: CDR1 SGHTA and CDR2 FQGNSA. The CDR3 spans 13 residues. Trimming removed 0 bases from V and 1 base from J, with 4 bases in between. The CDR3 here is CASSLAGSYEQYF. The DNA for the CDR3 is TGTGCCAGCAGCTTAGCAGGGTCCTACGAGCAGTACTTC. The full variable domain, completed using reference TRBV7-2 and TRBJ2-7, is GAGVSQSPSNKVTEKGKDVELRCDPISGHTALYWYRQSLGQGLEFLIYFQGNSAPDKSGLPSDRFSAERTGGSVSTLTIQRTQQEDSAVYLCASSLAGSYEQYFGPGTRLTVT.

The V call is TRBV11-2, the J call TRBJ1-1; TRBD1 might be the D (6 bases). The length of the CDR3 is 14 residues. V gave up 5 bases and J gave up 1 base, with 11 bases separating them. CDR1 is SGHAT and CDR2 is FQNNGV in the germline V gene. Here the CDR3 DNA reads TGTGCCAGCAGCCACGACAGGACGAACACTGAAGCTTTCTTT. Residues: CASSHDRTNTEAFF.

V usage is TRBV4-1 and J usage is TRBJ2-7; D possibly corresponds to TRBD2 (5 bases). CDR1 is MGHRA, CDR2 YSYEKL, per germline. Between the trimmed V and J ends, which lost 5 bases and 7 bases, there was a span of 24 bases. The length of the CDR3 is 16 residues. The CDR3 DNA sequence: TGCGCCAGCAGCTACAAGCCCCCGGGCCCCTCGGGGGAGCAGTACTTC. Its protein product is CASSYKPPGPSGEQYF.

J is TRBJ2-7 and V is TRBV4-3, with 10 bases lining up with TRBD2. V trimming: 2 bases; J trimming: 1 base; junction bases outside the gene matches: 2. This CDR3 contains 15 residues. Germline V gene lookup returns CDR1 LGHNA and CDR2 YSLEER. CDR3 sequence: CASSQWTSGSYEQYF. CDR3 nucleotides: TGCGCCAGCAGCCAATGGACTAGCGGTTCCTACGAGCAGTACTTC.